Following are 24 T cell receptor beta chains from one sample sequenced in a study of T cells in Graves' hyperthyroidism and ophthalmopathy. Researchers took RNA transcripts and amplified the TCR beta CDR3 regions from them. Researchers ran a first-round RT-PCR on the TCR CDR3 using the HTBI primer set. One entry per CDR3 protein results from TCRdb running MiXCR on the multiplex PCR reads. The data show around 690,000 distinct CDR3 sequences, with 17% seen just once and 15% to 17% held by the top ten. The sequenced material came from blood. Receptors were obtained from a man aged 45 to 65 with Graves' hyperthyroidism.

The gene calls are TRBV6-2 or TRBV6-3 and TRBJ2-7; TRBD2 aligns across 10 bases. The CDR3 is 16 amino acids. Trimming cost V 2 bases and J 4 bases; bases outside gene matches: 8. The germline gives CDR1 MNHEY, CDR2 SVGEGT. CDR3 nucleotide sequence: TGTGCCAGCAGTTACGAGTGGCTAGCGGGAGAGTACGAGCAGTACTTC. It codes for CASSYEWLAGEYEQYF.

There are many counts of this clonotype. This chain joins TRBV7-9 and TRBJ2-5, with D perhaps TRBD1 (6 bases). Looked up from germline, CDR1 is SEHNR and CDR2 is FQNEAQ (reference sequence). Trimming removed 1 base from V and 4 bases from J, with 13 bases in between. The CDR3 loop spans 15 amino acids. The CDR3 is CASSLGSGGGETQYF. The CDR3, as DNA: TGTGCCAGCAGCTTAGGATCTGGGGGCGGAGAGACCCAGTACTTC.

This clonotype has a count of ten or more. The rearrangement joins TRBV20-1 to TRBJ2-1, with 12 bases matching TRBD2. This CDR3 is 15 amino acids long. The germline CDR1 and CDR2 sequences are DFQATT and SNEGSKA (reference sequence). The V segment lost 5 bases and the J segment 7 bases; nucleotides outside the gene matches: 9. The CDR3 nucleotides are TGCAGTGCTCGGCCGACTAGCGGGAGTTGGAATGAGCAGTTCTTC. Amino acids: CSARPTSGSWNEQFF.

In this sample, this clonotype turned up many times. The V gene is TRBV24-1, the J gene TRBJ2-7, with TRBD1 as a possible D gene (5 bases). Trimming cost V 3 bases and J 3 bases, with 8 bases left between them. This CDR3 region has 13 residues. The germline gives CDR1 KGHDR, CDR2 SFDVKD. CDR3 coding DNA: TGTGCCACCAGTGATGACAGTTACTACGAGCAGTACTTC. Amino acid sequence: CATSDDSYYEQYF.

This clonotype was detected a few times. This chain links TRBV27 with TRBJ2-2, with D unclear. The V end was cut by 0 bases, the J end by 6 bases, with 5 bases between. Germline V gene lookup returns CDR1 MNHEY and CDR2 SMNVEV (reference sequence). The CDR3 has 13 residues. The CDR3 loop reads CASSLSASGELFF. The CDR3 DNA follows: TGTGCCAGCAGTTTATCTGCCTCCGGGGAGCTGTTTTTT.

This clonotype was found many times. The chain recombines TRBV28 with TRBJ2-1, with TRBD1 as a possible D gene (5 bases). CDR1 MDHEN and CDR2 SYDVKM come from the germline V gene. Trimming stripped 5 bases from V and 3 bases from J, with 8 bases between. The CDR3 extends over 13 amino acids. CDR3 DNA sequence: TGTGCCAGCAGTATACAGGACTACAATGAGCAGTTCTTC. Protein: CASSIQDYNEQFF.

This clonotype was detected a few times. The J gene is TRBJ2-2, the V gene TRBV7-2, with 7 bases matching TRBD2. The CDR3 spans 17 residues. Germline assignment: CDR1 SGHTA and CDR2 FQGNSA. Losses at the gene ends were 3 bases for V and 1 base for J; bases not matched to a gene: 8. In DNA, the CDR3 is TGTGCCAGCAGCTTTTACCCAGCGGGGATGAACACCGGGGAGCTGTTTTTT. Encoded protein: CASSFYPAGMNTGELFF.

The CDR3: CSAPKTGPNSGANVLTF. The CDR3 DNA reads TGCAGTGCGCCCAAGACAGGGCCTAATTCTGGGGCCAACGTCCTGACTTTC. The chain has TRBV20-1 and TRBJ2-6; 7 positions match TRBD1. From germline, CDR1 is DFQATT and CDR2 SNEGSKA (reference sequence). This CDR3 is built from 17 residues. V shed 6 bases and J 1 base; nucleotides not matched to a gene: 12.

This clonotype was picked up many times. The chain links TRBV2 to TRBJ2-3, with 8 bases identical to TRBD2. CDR3 length: 15 residues. From germline, CDR1 is SNHLY and CDR2 FYNNEI. The V gene end was trimmed by 6 bases and the J gene end by 0 bases; junction bases not matched to a gene: 5. The CDR3 sequence is CASRWTSPSTDTQYF. CDR3 nucleotides: TGTGCCAGCAGATGGACTAGCCCAAGCACAGATACGCAGTATTTT.

This clonotype was found many times. V and J are TRBV12-3 or TRBV12-4 and TRBJ2-7; D not resolved. Trimming pared 6 bases from V and 2 bases from J, leaving 14 bases between. The CDR3 is made up of 14 amino acids. The CDR3 DNA sequence: TGTGCCAGCAGCTTTTTGTCACAAACCTACGAGCAGTACTTC. Protein product: CASSFLSQTYEQYF.

The chain couples TRBV6-6 to TRBJ2-7; D is perhaps TRBD1 (6 bases). Germline assignment: CDR1 MNHNY and CDR2 SVGAGI (reference sequence). CDR3 size: 15 residues. V was cut by 2 bases and J by 5 bases, with 16 bases left in between. DNA of the CDR3: TGTGCCAGCAGTTACGGAGTACAGGGTGTACACGAGCAGTACTTC. It specifies CASSYGVQGVHEQYF.

V and J are TRBV7-6 and TRBJ2-3; D unresolved. The V and J ends lost 6 bases and 2 bases respectively, with 18 bases between them. CDR3 length: 16 residues. CDR1 and CDR2 (germline): SGHVS, FNYEAQ. CDR3 amino acids: CASRSDLAPNTDTQYF. CDR3 nucleotides: TGTGCCAGCAGGTCCGACTTGGCCCCTAACACAGATACGCAGTATTTT. The complete variable domain, with remaining parts taken from reference TRBV7-6 and TRBJ2-3, reads GAGVSQSPRYKVTKRGQDVALRCDPISGHVSLYWYRQALGQGPEFLTYFNYEAQQDKSGLPNDRFSAERPEGSISTLTIQRTEQRDSAMYRCASRSDLAPNTDTQYFGPGTRLTVL.

The chain carries TRBV29-1 and TRBJ2-3; maybe TRBD2 (5 bases). The CDR3 is 13 amino acids. V was cut by 2 bases and J by 4 bases, with 10 bases left in between. The germline V gene encodes CDR1 SQVTM and CDR2 ANQGSEA. CDR3 region: CSVELGSADTQYF. The CDR3 DNA reads TGCAGCGTTGAATTGGGGAGCGCAGATACGCAGTATTTT.

This clonotype was found a few times. The chain recombines TRBV14 with TRBJ2-1; D perhaps matches TRBD1 (6 bases). The CDR3 totals 16 residues. CDR1 is SGHDN, CDR2 FVKESK, per germline. The V and J ends lost 2 bases and 0 bases respectively, with 11 bases between them. Here the CDR3 DNA reads TGTGCCAGCAGCCAACTGGGGGCTAGCTCCTACAATGAGCAGTTCTTC. Translated: CASSQLGASSYNEQFF. The complete variable domain, with remaining parts taken from reference TRBV14 and TRBJ2-1, reads EAGVTQFPSHSVIEKGQTVTLRCDPISGHDNLYWYRRVMGKEIKFLLHFVKESKQDESGMPNNRFLAERTGGTYSTLKVQPAELEDSGVYFCASSQLGASSYNEQFFGPGTRLTVL.

The chain carries TRBV6-2 or TRBV6-3 and TRBJ2-3; no clear D. Germline assignment: CDR1 MNHEY and CDR2 SVGEGT. The V end was cut by 2 bases, the J end by 1 base, with 10 bases between. CDR3 length: 15 amino acids. CDR3 loop: CASSYTAEGTDTQYF. In nucleotides, the CDR3 is TGTGCCAGCAGTTACACTGCTGAGGGCACAGATACGCAGTATTTT.

The rearrangement uses TRBV19 and TRBJ1-2; 8 bases agree with TRBD1. The junction had 12 bases not matched to a gene; V was cut back by 5 bases and J by 4 bases. Germline CDR1 LNHDA, CDR2 SQIVND (reference sequence). The CDR3 is 16 amino acids. The CDR3 loop reads CASSVPDRGFGYGYTF. DNA of the CDR3: TGTGCCAGTAGTGTACCAGACAGGGGTTTCGGCTATGGCTACACCTTC.

This clonotype appeared once. This chain links TRBV18 with TRBJ2-5, with 11 positions matching TRBD1. The CDR3 consists of 15 residues. After removal of 3 bases from V and 3 bases from J, the junction contained 3 bases not matched to a gene. Germline CDR1 KGHSH, CDR2 LQKENI. The CDR3 here is CASSPRDRGEETQYF. CDR3 coding DNA: TGTGCCAGCTCACCTCGGGACAGGGGGGAAGAGACCCAGTACTTC.

This clonotype was observed at least ten times. The V call is TRBV5-5, the J call TRBJ2-6; 8 nucleotides match TRBD1. With 0 bases clipped from V and 0 bases from J, the junction kept 5 bases outside the gene matches. The germline gives CDR1 SGHKS, CDR2 YYEKEE (reference sequence). CDR3 length: 18 amino acids. The CDR3 reads CASSLGGTGASGANVLTF. The CDR3 DNA reads TGTGCCAGCAGCTTGGGTGGGACAGGAGCCTCTGGGGCCAACGTCCTGACTTTC.

This clonotype was seen repeatedly, ten times or more. V gene TRBV6-5 combines with J gene TRBJ1-4, with 12 bases matching TRBD1. Germline V CDR1 and CDR2: MNHEY, SVGAGI. The V segment lost 0 bases and the J segment 8 bases; nucleotides outside the gene matches: 4. The length of the CDR3 is 16 residues. The CDR3 here is CASSYSRDRGREKLFF. For the CDR3, the DNA is TGTGCCAGCAGTTACTCCCGGGACAGGGGGCGAGAAAAACTGTTTTTT.

A word on this clonotype: Relative to the germline gene, one junction end is altered; a read error may explain this. The rearrangement joins TRBV6-1 to TRBJ2-1; 10 nucleotides agree with TRBD1. CDR3 length equals 15 residues. The V gene's germline CDR1 is MNHNS and CDR2 SASEGT. In DNA form, the CDR3 reads TGTGCCAGCAGTCAAGCCGGGACAGGGGACAATGAGCAGTTCTTC. Its translation: CASSQAGTGDNEQFF.

This clonotype was observed many times. This chain uses TRBV29-1 with TRBJ2-5, with D unresolved. The CDR3 runs 12 residues. The germline CDR1 and CDR2 sequences are SQVTM and ANQGSEA. V was shortened by 2 bases and J by 11 bases, with 15 bases between the two germline ends. The CDR3 coding sequence is TGCAGCGTTGAAAGCTATGAGACCCGTCAGTACTTC. Encoded protein: CSVESYETRQYF.

The chain is built from TRBV3-1 and TRBJ2-1; the D gene is possibly TRBD2 (6 bases). This CDR3 is built from 11 residues. Germline loops: CDR1 LGHDT, CDR2 YNNKEL (reference sequence). V dropped 1 base and J dropped 15 bases, with 10 bases sitting between them. As DNA, the CDR3 is TGTGCCAGCAGCCAAGGCGGGATGATGTTCTTC. Amino acid sequence: CASSQGGMMFF.

This clonotype was observed a handful of times. This rearrangement joins TRBV4-1 to TRBJ1-1; D ambiguous. V lost 0 bases and J 14 bases, leaving 16 bases between the germline ends. Germline V gene data show CDR1 as MGHRA and CDR2 as YSYEKL. The CDR3 consists of 13 residues. CDR3 in amino acids: CASSQDQNRDGFF. In DNA form, the CDR3 reads TGCGCCAGCAGCCAAGATCAGAACCGGGATGGATTCTTT.

This clonotype has a count of ten or more. The chain is built from TRBV18 and TRBJ2-5, with D perhaps matching TRBD1 (5 bases). This CDR3 comprises 15 residues. Trimming took off 0 bases at V and 3 bases at J, with 11 bases between the two ends. CDR1 is KGHSH, CDR2 LQKENI, per germline. The CDR3 region is CASSPPARVKETQYF. CDR3 nucleotide sequence: TGTGCCAGCTCACCACCCGCCAGGGTAAAAGAGACCCAGTACTTC.